A selection of T cell receptor beta chains follows, all from one sample in a study of metastatic and nonmetastatic thyroid tumors. TCRdb used MiXCR to call clones anew from the PCR reads. The table lists about 27,000 clones, about 13% of them singletons. The sample comprised blood. The receptors shown here come from a female donor with papillary thyroid cancer or a benign thyroid nodule (not recorded which). Some clones in this sample may be carry-over from other donors' samples. Each CDR3 is given with its conserved first and last residue. Fields, in order: V gene, D gene, clone size, J gene, CDR3 protein, CDR3 DNA. The D gene is left open where the match is weak. Expanded clones are given a class, and other clones once, few, many or no size at all.

TRBV11-2,.,.,TRBJ2-3,CASSLRRVTDTQYF,TGTGCCAGCAGCTTACGGCGGGTCACAGATACGCAATATTTT
TRBV19,.,many,TRBJ2-6,CATEPGHSSANVLTF,TGTGCCACTGAACCGGGACACTCCTCTGCCAACGTCCTGACTTTC
TRBV11-2,.,many,TRBJ2-2,CASSSGGFGGDPGELFF,TGTGCCAGCAGCTCAGGGGGGTTTGGTGGGGACCCCGGGGAGCTGTTTTTT
TRBV11-1,.,many,TRBJ1-3,CASSSLTGLSGNTIYF,TGTGCCAGCAGCTCTTTGACCGGACTCTCTGGAAACACCATATATTTT
TRBV5-8,.,many,TRBJ2-3,CASSLGQINTDTQYF,TGTGCCAGCAGCTTAGGACAGATAAACACAGATACGCAGTATTTT
TRBV30,TRBD1,many,TRBJ1-2,CAWSVDRAHTF,TGTGCCTGGAGTGTTGACAGGGCCCACACCTTC
TRBV28,.,few,TRBJ1-5,CASSLNQPQHF,TGTGCCAGCAGTTTAAATCAGCCCCAGCATTTT
TRBV30,.,many,TRBJ1-5,CAWSKKGTVNQPQHF,TGTGCCTGGAGTAAAAAAGGGACGGTGAATCAGCCCCAGCATTTT
TRBV6-1,.,many,TRBJ1-5,CASSVGQQYSNQPQHF,TGTGCCAGCAGTGTAGGACAGCAATATAGCAATCAGCCCCAGCATTTT
TRBV5-1,.,.,TRBJ2-3,CASSLHTGSTDTQYF,TGCGCCAGCAGCTTGCACACGGGGTCAACAGATACGCAGTATTTT
TRBV6-1,.,few,TRBJ1-2,CASSEAGDGYTF,TGTGCCAGCAGTGAAGCGGGGGATGGCTACACCTTC
TRBV4-1,.,once,TRBJ2-3,CASSLQGSTDTQYF,TGCGCCAGCAGCCTCCAGGGGAGCACAGATACGCAGTATTTT
TRBV6-2/TRBV6-3,.,many,TRBJ1-1,CASSYVGFSNTEAFF,TGTGCCAGCAGTTACGTCGGGTTTTCGAACACTGAAGCTTTCTTT
TRBV6-1,.,medium-sized,TRBJ1-2,CASSGQRVAGYTF,TGTGCCAGCAGTGGCCAAAGGGTTGCTGGCTACACCTTC
TRBV6-1,.,many,TRBJ2-7,CASRATYEQYF,TGTGCCAGCAGAGCAACCTACGAGCAGTACTTC
TRBV6-1,.,.,TRBJ1-6,CASRTVAGDSPLHF,TGTGCCAGCAGAACCGTAGCCGGGGATTCACCCCTCCACTTT
TRBV6-1,.,many,TRBJ1-1,CASSPILGRMNTEAFF,TGTGCCAGCAGCCCGATACTCGGACGGATGAACACTGAAGCTTTCTTT
TRBV19,.,many,TRBJ1-4,CASSVAFNEKLFF,TGTGCCAGTAGCGTTGCCTTTAATGAAAAACTGTTTTTT
TRBV15,.,many,TRBJ2-1,CATSRVGRYNEQFF,TGTGCCACCAGCAGAGTAGGGCGGTACAATGAGCAGTTCTTC
TRBV4-2,.,many,TRBJ2-1,CASSRVSFGSSYNEQFF,TGTGCCAGCAGCCGGGTTTCTTTCGGAAGCTCCTACAATGAGCAGTTCTTC
TRBV6-1,.,medium-sized,TRBJ1-6,CASSEANTSPLHF,TGTGCCAGCAGTGAAGCAAACACCTCACCCCTCCACTTT
TRBV9,.,many,TRBJ2-6,CASSVASHPGANVLTF,TGTGCCAGCAGCGTAGCTAGCCATCCCGGGGCCAACGTCCTGACTTTC
TRBV10-3,TRBD2,many,TRBJ2-1,CAISELLAGVAEQFF,TGTGCCATCAGTGAGTTACTAGCGGGAGTGGCTGAGCAGTTCTTC
TRBV11-2,.,once,TRBJ1-1,CASSLDPPRGLNTEAFF,TGTGCCAGCAGCTTAGATCCCCCCAGGGGACTGAACACTGAAGCTTTCTTT
TRBV7-6,TRBD1,many,TRBJ1-6,CASSSWDREGSPLHF,TGTGCCAGCAGCTCATGGGACAGGGAAGGTTCACCCCTCCACTTT
TRBV30,.,many,TRBJ2-7,CAWSRKPGLMSYEQYF,TGTGCCTGGAGCCGAAAACCGGGACTCATGTCCTACGAGCAGTACTTC
TRBV11-2,.,many,TRBJ1-1,CASGKQGNTEAFF,TGTGCCAGCGGAAAACAGGGGAACACTGAAGCTTTCTTT
TRBV5-1,TRBD1,medium-sized,TRBJ1-2,CASSYQGDDYGYTF,TGCGCCAGCAGCTATCAGGGGGACGACTATGGCTACACCTTC
TRBV12-3/TRBV12-4,.,.,TRBJ1-2,CASSLPINYGYTF,TGTGCCAGCAGTTTACCGATTAACTATGGCTACACCTTC
TRBV5-6,.,many,TRBJ2-7,CASSLGGPSLREQYF,TGTGCCAGCAGCTTGGGGGGACCTAGTCTACGCGAGCAGTACTTC
TRBV6-2/TRBV6-3,.,.,TRBJ2-7,CASRADGEASCEQYF,TGTGCCAGCAGAGCGGACGGGGAGGCCTCCTGTGAGCAGTACTTC
TRBV7-8,TRBD1,many,TRBJ1-5,CASSHGTGTGNQPQHF,TGTGCCAGCAGCCATGGGACAGGGACGGGCAATCAGCCCCAGCATTTT
TRBV9,TRBD2,many,TRBJ2-1,CASSVGGTSGNEQFF,TGTGCCAGCAGCGTAGGAGGGACTAGCGGTAATGAGCAGTTCTTC
TRBV28,TRBD1,many,TRBJ1-2,CASSFGTGAYGYTF,TGTGCCAGCAGTTTTGGGACAGGGGCCTATGGCTACACCTTC
TRBV30,.,many,TRBJ2-3,CAWEGGGTDTQYF,TGTGCCTGGGAGGGAGGAGGCACAGATACGCAGTATTTT
TRBV24-1,TRBD1,many,TRBJ2-5,CATRPDRWVGETQYF,TGTGCCACCAGACCGGACAGGTGGGTTGGTGAGACCCAGTACTTC
TRBV12-3/TRBV12-4,.,many,TRBJ2-1,CASGNGGVGFF,TGTGCCAGCGGGAATGGGGGCGTAGGGTTCTTC
TRBV5-1,TRBD1,.,TRBJ1-2,CASSLDPGQGVGYTF,TGCGCCAGCAGCTTGGATCCGGGACAGGGCGTCGGCTACACCTTC
TRBV5-8,.,many,TRBJ1-5,CASSSDKTGQPQHF,TGTGCCAGCAGCTCTGACAAGACGGGGCAGCCCCAGCATTTT